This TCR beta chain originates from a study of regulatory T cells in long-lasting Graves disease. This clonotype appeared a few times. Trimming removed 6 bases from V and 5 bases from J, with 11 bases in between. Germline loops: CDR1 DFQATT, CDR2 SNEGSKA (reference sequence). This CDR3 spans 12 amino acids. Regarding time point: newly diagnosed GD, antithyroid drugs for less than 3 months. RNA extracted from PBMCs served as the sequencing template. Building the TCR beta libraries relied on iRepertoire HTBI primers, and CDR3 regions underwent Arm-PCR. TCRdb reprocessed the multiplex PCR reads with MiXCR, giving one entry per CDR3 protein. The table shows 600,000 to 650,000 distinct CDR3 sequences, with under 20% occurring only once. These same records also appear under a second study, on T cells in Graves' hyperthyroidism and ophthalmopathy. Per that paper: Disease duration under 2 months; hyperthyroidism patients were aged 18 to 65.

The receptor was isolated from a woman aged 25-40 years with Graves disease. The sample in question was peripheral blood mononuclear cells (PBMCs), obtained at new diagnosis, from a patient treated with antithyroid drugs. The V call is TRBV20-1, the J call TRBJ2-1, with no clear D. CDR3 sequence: CSASLSNNEQFF. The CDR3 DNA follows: TGCAGTGCCAGTCTTTCCAACAATGAGCAGTTCTTC.